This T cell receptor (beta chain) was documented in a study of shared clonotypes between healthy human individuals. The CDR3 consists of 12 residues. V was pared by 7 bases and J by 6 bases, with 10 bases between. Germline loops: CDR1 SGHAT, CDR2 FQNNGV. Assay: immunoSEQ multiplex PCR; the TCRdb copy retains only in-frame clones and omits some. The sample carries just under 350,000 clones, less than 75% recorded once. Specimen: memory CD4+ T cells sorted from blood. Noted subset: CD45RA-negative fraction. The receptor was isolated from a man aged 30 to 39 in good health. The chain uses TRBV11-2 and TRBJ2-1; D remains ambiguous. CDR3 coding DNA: TGTGCCAGCACCCATGAGCGCAATGAGCAGTTCTTC. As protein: CASTHERNEQFF.